This T cell receptor beta chain was captured in a study of CD8+ T cells in alopecia areata. Only one count was recorded for this clone. Germline CDR1 and CDR2: MGHRA and YSYEKL. V dropped 0 bases and J dropped 8 bases, with 11 bases sitting between them. There are 15 residues in the CDR3. Reverse transcribed after extraction, RNA yielded cDNA as the sequencing template. The data were produced by immunoSEQ multiplex PCR, yet TCRdb's version contains in-frame clones alone and is incomplete. The table records fewer than 250,000 clones, 64% of them present only once. Specified treatment: oral pan-JAK inhibitor, 5-10 mg twice daily.

The TCR sequence derives from a human donor with alopecia areata. The sequenced sample was CD4+ T cells sorted from blood, obtained at week 4, from a patient treated with tofacitinib. The V gene is TRBV4-1, the J gene TRBJ1-6, with D possibly matching TRBD1 (5 bases). CDR3 protein: CASSQDPGHHSPLHF. The CDR3 coding sequence is TGCGCCAGCAGCCAAGATCCAGGGCATCATTCACCCCTCCACTTT.